The 27 T cell receptor beta chains listed next were all sequenced from one sample in a study of control samples from healthy donors and cancer patients. Some clones are missing from TCRdb's copy, which holds only in-frame ones; the method was immunoSEQ multiplex PCR. The sample has about 180,000 clones; 94% are singletons. The sequenced sample was blood. The source is a woman aged 18 to 35 in good health.

The chain joins TRBV28 to TRBJ1-3; 11 nucleotides match TRBD1. CDR1 is MDHEN, CDR2 SYDVKM, per germline. The CDR3 loop spans 15 amino acids. J gave up 9 bases and V 6 bases, and 10 bases lay outside the gene matches. The CDR3 is CASRSIGTGGSTIYF. CDR3 DNA sequence: TGTGCCAGCAGATCAATCGGGACAGGGGGTAGCACCATATATTTT.

This rearrangement joins TRBV18 to TRBJ1-2; maybe TRBD1 (5 bases). V lost 0 bases to trimming and J lost 4 bases, with 12 bases between them. CDR3 length: 15 amino acids. Per the germline V gene, CDR1 is KGHSH and CDR2 is LQKENI. The CDR3 region is CASSPPGAGGYGYTF. In DNA, the CDR3 is TGTGCCAGCTCACCACCCGGGGCGGGAGGCTATGGCTACACCTTC.

This chain uses TRBV15 with TRBJ1-1; 7 bases fit TRBD1. The CDR3 consists of 15 residues. Per germline, CDR1 LNHNV and CDR2 YYDKDF (reference sequence). V dropped 2 bases and J dropped 4; count of bases not matched to a gene: 7. The chain's CDR3 is CATSRQRSGGTEAFF. The CDR3 nucleotides read TGTGCCACCAGCAGACAAAGGTCAGGGGGCACTGAAGCTTTCTTT.

This clone was recorded once. The rearrangement uses TRBV6-5 and TRBJ1-1; a possible D gene is TRBD1 (6 bases). The ends were cut back, 6 bases at V and 1 base at J, with 15 bases in the middle. The CDR3 is made up of 15 amino acids. Germline V lookup: CDR1 MNHEY, CDR2 SVGAGI. The CDR3 protein is CASRTAGTPNTEAFF. CDR3 DNA sequence: TGTGCCAGCAGGACCGCCGGGACACCGAACACTGAAGCTTTCTTT.

The chain is built from TRBV11-3 and TRBJ1-1, with a possible D match to TRBD1 (6 bases). Germline V gives CDR1 SGHNT, CDR2 YENEEA. The CDR3 has 16 residues. V shed 2 bases and J shed 4 bases, with 17 bases lying between them. CDR3 DNA sequence: TGTGCCAGCAGCTTAAATGAGGTTATCAGGGGCACTGAAGCTTTCTTT. Protein: CASSLNEVIRGTEAFF.

The chain recombines TRBV24-1 with TRBJ1-2; no definite D call. The CDR3 is made up of 12 amino acids. Trimming took 3 bases from V and 8 from J, leaving 9 bases between them. The V gene's germline CDR1 is KGHDR and CDR2 SFDVKD. CDR3 sequence (DNA): TGTGCCACCAGTGATGTCCTGGGGGGCTACACCTTC. Amino acid sequence: CATSDVLGGYTF.

The chain couples TRBV4-2 to TRBJ2-2; D unresolved. This CDR3 region has 13 residues. Germline CDR1 LGHNA, CDR2 YNFKEQ. V lost 0 bases, J lost 6 bases, and 5 bases lay in between. The CDR3 sequence is CASSQDSAGELFF. The CDR3 DNA is TGTGCCAGCAGCCAAGACTCGGCCGGGGAGCTGTTTTTT.

The rearrangement links TRBV7-8 to TRBJ1-3, with D unclear. The CDR3 has 15 residues. V was trimmed by 3 bases and J by 0 bases, leaving 9 bases between them. The germline CDR1 and CDR2 sequences are SGHVS and FQNEAQ. CDR3 in amino acids: CASSFLRSSGNTIYF. CDR3 in DNA: TGTGCCAGCAGCTTTCTACGGAGCTCTGGAAACACCATATATTTT. Filled out from reference TRBV7-8 and TRBJ1-3, the complete variable domain reads GAGVSQSPRYKVAKRGQDVALRCDPISGHVSLFWYQQALGQGPEFLTYFQNEAQLDKSGLPSDRFFAERPEGSVSTLKIQRTQQEDSAVYLCASSFLRSSGNTIYFGEGSWLTVV.

This chain uses TRBV7-2 with TRBJ2-3; D unresolved. The germline gives CDR1 SGHTA, CDR2 FQGNSA. V lost 6 bases to trimming and J lost 1 base, with 20 bases between them. This CDR3 has 17 amino acids. The CDR3 coding sequence is TGTGCCAGCAGAAGTTCCAGTGGAACTGGGCGCACAGATACGCAGTATTTT. It encodes CASRSSSGTGRTDTQYF.

The chain carries TRBV5-4 and TRBJ1-1; D is unresolved. Germline loops: CDR1 SGHNT, CDR2 YYREEE (reference sequence). There are 14 residues in the CDR3. Trimming stripped 1 base from V and 4 bases from J, with 11 bases between. The CDR3: CASSLKSSLTEAFF. The CDR3, as DNA: TGTGCCAGCAGCTTGAAAAGCAGTCTCACTGAAGCTTTCTTT.

This clone was seen a single time. V gene TRBV19 combines with J gene TRBJ1-1; D unresolved. Trimming shortened V by 5 bases and J by 0 bases, and 7 bases separated the two germline ends. This CDR3 is built from 13 residues. CDR1 is LNHDA and CDR2 is SQIVND in the germline V gene (reference sequence). The CDR3 here is CASSASLNTEAFF. CDR3 bases: TGTGCCAGTAGTGCGTCTCTGAACACTGAAGCTTTCTTT.

The chain combines TRBV5-1 with TRBJ1-1; D gene ambiguous. Trimming cost V 7 bases and J 8 bases, with 18 bases left between them. Germline assignment: CDR1 SGHRS and CDR2 YFSETQ. This CDR3 has 13 amino acids. CDR3 DNA sequence: TGCGCCAGCGCCCATCCCCGGGATAGCGAAGCTTTCTTT. It is translated as CASAHPRDSEAFF.

The V gene is TRBV24-1, the J gene TRBJ2-1; 7 bases match TRBD1. CDR1 is KGHDR, CDR2 SFDVKD, per germline. The CDR3 sequence is 16 residues long. V gave up 4 bases and J gave up 13 bases; unmatched junction bases: 18. The CDR3 spells CATSDQGTALLKGQFF. The CDR3 coding sequence is TGTGCCACCAGTGACCAAGGGACAGCGCTTTTAAAGGGTCAGTTCTTC.

The V call is TRBV28, the J call TRBJ1-2; D gene ambiguous. The CDR3 sequence is 11 residues long. Germline CDR1 is MDHEN and CDR2 is SYDVKM. Trimming cost V 7 bases and J 8 bases, with 11 bases left between them. The CDR3 DNA sequence: TGTGCCAGCACCCATCCAGACGGCTACACCTTC. Translating gives CASTHPDGYTF.

The chain employs TRBV5-6 and TRBJ2-5, with D maybe TRBD2 (6 bases). Germline V gives CDR1 SGHDT, CDR2 YYEEEE. There are 13 residues in the CDR3. Between the trimmed V and J ends, which lost 2 bases and 5 bases, there was a span of 10 bases. The CDR3 spells CASSFGGEETQYF. DNA for the CDR3: TGTGCCAGCAGCTTTGGAGGGGAGGAGACCCAGTACTTC.

V gene TRBV6-6 combines with J gene TRBJ2-7; 9 nucleotides align to TRBD1. V dropped 0 bases and J dropped 6; count of bases not matched to a gene: 9. The length of the CDR3 is 16 residues. Germline CDR1 and CDR2: MNHNY and SVGAGI (reference sequence). CDR3 DNA: TGTGCCAGCAGTTACTCGATTGGGACAGGGAGACTCGAGCAGTACTTC. Translating gives CASSYSIGTGRLEQYF.

DNA of the CDR3: TGTGCCAGCAGCACAGGGACAGGTCAAAAACTGTTTTTT. Protein sequence: CASSTGTGQKLFF. V is TRBV5-5 and J is TRBJ1-4; 8 nucleotides match TRBD1. This CDR3 is 13 amino acids long. V dropped 4 bases and J dropped 9; count of bases not matched to a gene: 5. The V gene's germline CDR1 is SGHKS and CDR2 YYEKEE (reference sequence).

The chain carries TRBV3-1 (or the pseudogene TRBV3-2) and TRBJ2-3; TRBD2 matches 15 bases. The CDR3 spans 19 residues. V gave up 4 bases and J gave up 4 bases; unmatched junction bases: 12. Germline V CDR1 and CDR2: LGHDT, YNNKEL (reference sequence). The CDR3 bases are TGTGCCAGCAGCCCTACCCCGGGACTAGCGGGGGGCCATCCAGATACGCAGTATTTT. Its translation is CASSPTPGLAGGHPDTQYF.

This chain links TRBV7-3 with TRBJ1-1; weak D call: TRBD1 (5 bases). Trimming removed 5 bases at V and 6 bases at J, with 19 bases between. The CDR3 has 15 amino acids. Germline V lookup: CDR1 SGHTA, CDR2 FQGTGA. The CDR3 loop is CASSLTDYQGAEAFF. CDR3 DNA: TGTGCCAGCAGCCTCACAGACTATCAGGGCGCTGAAGCTTTCTTT.

The chain has TRBV7-2 and TRBJ2-7; D may correspond to TRBD1 or TRBD2 (6 bases each). Germline V gives CDR1 SGHTA, CDR2 FQGNSA. V was clipped by 1 base and J by 4 bases, with 17 bases between them. The CDR3 has 16 residues. As DNA, the CDR3 is TGTGCCAGCAGCTTAGGGGGGGCGAGGTCCCCTTACGAGCAGTACTTC. The encoded protein is CASSLGGARSPYEQYF.

This sequence joins TRBV21-1 and TRBJ2-3. TRBV21-1 is a recognized pseudogene. The CDR3 loop spans 15 amino acids. The DNA for the CDR3 is TGTGCCAGCAGCAAATTCGGGGACCGCACAGATACGCAGTATTTT. Translating it yields CASSKFGDRTDTQYF.

This clone was recorded only once. The V gene is TRBV29-1, the J gene TRBJ1-1, with 12 positions matching TRBD1. The V segment lost 2 bases and the J segment 4 bases; nucleotides outside the gene matches: 14. CDR1 is SQVTM and CDR2 is ANQGSEA in the germline V gene. The CDR3 contains 18 residues. CDR3 bases: TGCAGCGTTGAAACCCTACGGGACAGGGGGCCGTTGGGCACTGAAGCTTTCTTT. It translates to CSVETLRDRGPLGTEAFF.

At least ten counts were recorded for this clone. The chain uses TRBV7-8 and TRBJ2-7; D not resolved. Trimming removed 3 bases at V and 5 bases at J, with 11 bases between. The CDR3 is made up of 13 amino acids. CDR1 is SGHVS, CDR2 FQNEAQ, per germline. For the CDR3, the DNA is TGTGCCAGCAGCTTGATAGACGGCGACGAGCAGTACTTC. This gives the protein CASSLIDGDEQYF.

This chain connects TRBV7-9 to TRBJ2-1; 14 bases map to TRBD2. With V trimmed by 6 bases and J by 8 bases, 6 bases remained unmatched. Germline CDR1 reads SEHNR; CDR2 reads FQNEAQ (reference sequence). The CDR3 extends over 15 amino acids. Here the CDR3 DNA reads TGTGCCAGCAGTTGGGGACTAGCGGGGGTGGATGAGCAGTTCTTC. Its translation: CASSWGLAGVDEQFF.

V is TRBV7-9 and J is TRBJ1-1; D is unclear. Trimming took 5 bases from V and 4 from J, leaving 14 bases between them. Germline CDR1 reads SEHNR; CDR2 reads FQNEAQ (reference sequence). CDR3 size: 14 residues. The CDR3 DNA reads as TGTGCCAGCAGCGCCCGGACGATAACCACTGAAGCTTTCTTT. Amino acid sequence: CASSARTITTEAFF.

V is TRBV24-1 and J is TRBJ2-1; TRBD1 agrees at 7 bases. Per germline, CDR1 KGHDR and CDR2 SFDVKD. The V gene end was trimmed by 3 bases and the J gene end by 5 bases; junction bases not matched to a gene: 6. The CDR3 runs to 15 residues. The CDR3 is CATSDPQTGNNEQFF. DNA of the CDR3: TGTGCCACCAGTGATCCCCAGACAGGGAACAATGAGCAGTTCTTC.

The chain carries TRBV9 and TRBJ2-1; D might be TRBD2 (6 bases). V was pared by 2 bases and J by 9 bases, with 12 bases between. This CDR3 is built from 13 residues. The germline V gene encodes CDR1 SGDLS and CDR2 YYNGEE. CDR3 protein: CASSVSSGFEQFF. DNA for the CDR3: TGTGCCAGCAGCGTCAGTAGCGGATTTGAGCAGTTCTTC.